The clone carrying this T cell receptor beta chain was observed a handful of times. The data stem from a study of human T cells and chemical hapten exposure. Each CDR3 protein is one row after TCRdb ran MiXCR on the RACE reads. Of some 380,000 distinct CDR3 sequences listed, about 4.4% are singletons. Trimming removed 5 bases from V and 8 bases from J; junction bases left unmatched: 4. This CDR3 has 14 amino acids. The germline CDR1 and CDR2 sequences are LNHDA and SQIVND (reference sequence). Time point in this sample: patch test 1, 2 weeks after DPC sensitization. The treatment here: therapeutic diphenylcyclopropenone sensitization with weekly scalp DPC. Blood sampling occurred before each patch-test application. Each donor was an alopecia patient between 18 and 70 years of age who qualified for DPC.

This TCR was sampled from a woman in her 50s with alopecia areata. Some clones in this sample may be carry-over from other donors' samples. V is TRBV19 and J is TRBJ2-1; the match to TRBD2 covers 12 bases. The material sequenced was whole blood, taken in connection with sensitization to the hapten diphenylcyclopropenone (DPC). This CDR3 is CASSLTSGSDEQFF. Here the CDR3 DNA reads TGTGCCAGTAGTTTGACTAGCGGGAGCGATGAGCAGTTCTTC.